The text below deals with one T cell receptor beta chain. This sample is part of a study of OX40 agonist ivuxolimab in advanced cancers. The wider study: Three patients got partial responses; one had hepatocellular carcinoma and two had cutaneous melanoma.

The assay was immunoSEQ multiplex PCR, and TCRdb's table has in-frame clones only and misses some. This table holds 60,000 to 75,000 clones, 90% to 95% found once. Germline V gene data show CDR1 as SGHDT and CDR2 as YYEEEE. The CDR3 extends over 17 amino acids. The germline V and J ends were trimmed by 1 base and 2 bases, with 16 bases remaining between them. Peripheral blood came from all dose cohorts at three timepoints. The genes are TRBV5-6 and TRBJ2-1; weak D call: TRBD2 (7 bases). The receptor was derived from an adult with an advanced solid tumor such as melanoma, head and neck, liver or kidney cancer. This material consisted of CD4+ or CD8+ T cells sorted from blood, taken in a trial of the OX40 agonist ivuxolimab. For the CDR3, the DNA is TGTGCCAGCAGCTTGCACGGGGGAGGGGGGCCCTACAATGAGCAGTTCTTC. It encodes CASSLHGGGGPYNEQFF.